This T cell receptor beta chain is from a study of OX40 agonist ivuxolimab in advanced cancers. Sequencing used immunoSEQ multiplex PCR; TCRdb keeps in-frame clones, though not all of them. The sample contains tens of thousands of clones, approximately 91% of which appear only once. Losses at the gene ends were 3 bases for V and 0 bases for J; bases not matched to a gene: 5. The CDR3 totals 15 residues. Germline V CDR1 and CDR2: LNHDA, SQIVND (reference sequence). V and J are TRBV19 and TRBJ2-7; the match to TRBD2 covers 7 bases. This receptor was identified in an adult with an advanced solid tumor such as melanoma, head and neck, liver or kidney cancer. The sample was CD4+ or CD8+ T cells sorted from blood, taken in a trial of the OX40 agonist ivuxolimab. The CDR3 region has the DNA TGTGCCAGTAGTATGAGCGGGATTCTCTCCTACGAGCAGTACTTC. As protein: CASSMSGILSYEQYF.